This T cell receptor (beta chain) was sequenced for a study of CXCR3-negative and CXCR3-positive naive CD8 T cells. UMI-labeled 5' RACE yielded the TRB cDNA libraries. Using the 5' RACE reads, TCRdb records one entry per CDR3 protein without DNA. Here the sample table reports about 48,000 distinct CDR3 sequences. In regard to this clonotype: Its target is unknown.

Whole-study results and caveats: High diversity, comparable across both naive subsets, contrasted with much lower diversity in memory CD8+ cells. Naive cells that were CXCR3-negative or CXCR3-positive used TRBV-TRBJ genes alike, while memory cells diverged.

The CDR3 spans 15 residues. The germline CDR1 and CDR2 sequences are SGDLS and YYNGEE. The sequence derives from a human donor in good health. Some clones in this sample may be carry-over from other donors' samples. Source material: memory CD8+ T cells from blood. The chain couples TRBV9 to TRBJ2-1. CDR3 residues: CASSPFDSSYNEQFF.